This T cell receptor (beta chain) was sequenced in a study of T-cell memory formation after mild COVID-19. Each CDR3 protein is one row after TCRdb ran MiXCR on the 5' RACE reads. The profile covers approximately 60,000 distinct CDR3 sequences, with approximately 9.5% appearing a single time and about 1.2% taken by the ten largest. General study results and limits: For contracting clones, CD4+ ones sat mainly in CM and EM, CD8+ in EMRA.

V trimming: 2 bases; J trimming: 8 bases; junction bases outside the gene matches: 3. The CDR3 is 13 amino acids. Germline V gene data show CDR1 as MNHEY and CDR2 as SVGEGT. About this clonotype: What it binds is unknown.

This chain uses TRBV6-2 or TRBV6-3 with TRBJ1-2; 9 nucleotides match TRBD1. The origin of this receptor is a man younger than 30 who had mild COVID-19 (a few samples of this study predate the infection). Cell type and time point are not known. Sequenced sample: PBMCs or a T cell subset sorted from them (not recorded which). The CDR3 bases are TGTGCCAGCAGTTACCGGACAGGGGAAGGCTACACCTTC. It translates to CASSYRTGEGYTF.